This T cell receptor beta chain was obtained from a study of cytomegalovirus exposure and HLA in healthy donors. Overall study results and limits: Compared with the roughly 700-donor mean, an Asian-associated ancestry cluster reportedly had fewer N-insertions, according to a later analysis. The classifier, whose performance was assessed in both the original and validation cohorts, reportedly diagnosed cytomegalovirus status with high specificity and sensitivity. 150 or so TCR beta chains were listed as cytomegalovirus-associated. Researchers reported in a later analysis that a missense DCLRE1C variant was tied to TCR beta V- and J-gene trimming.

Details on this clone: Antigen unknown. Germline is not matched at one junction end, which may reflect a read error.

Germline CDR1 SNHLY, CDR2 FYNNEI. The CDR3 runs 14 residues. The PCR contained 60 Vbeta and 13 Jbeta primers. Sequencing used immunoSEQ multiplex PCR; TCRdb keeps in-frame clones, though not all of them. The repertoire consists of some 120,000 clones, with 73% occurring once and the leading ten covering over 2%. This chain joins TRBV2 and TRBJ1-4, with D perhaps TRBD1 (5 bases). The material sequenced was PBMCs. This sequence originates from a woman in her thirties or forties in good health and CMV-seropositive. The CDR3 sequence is CASGGGTSGEKLLF. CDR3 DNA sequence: TGTGCCAGCGGGGGAGGGACTTCGGGGGAAAAACTGCTTTTT. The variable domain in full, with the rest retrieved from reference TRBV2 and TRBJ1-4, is EPEVTQTPSHQVTQMGQEVILRCVPISNHLYFYWYRQILGQKVEFLVSFYNNEISEKSEIFDDQFSVERPDGSNFTLKIRSTKLEDSAMYFCASGGGTSGEKLLFGSGTQLSVL.